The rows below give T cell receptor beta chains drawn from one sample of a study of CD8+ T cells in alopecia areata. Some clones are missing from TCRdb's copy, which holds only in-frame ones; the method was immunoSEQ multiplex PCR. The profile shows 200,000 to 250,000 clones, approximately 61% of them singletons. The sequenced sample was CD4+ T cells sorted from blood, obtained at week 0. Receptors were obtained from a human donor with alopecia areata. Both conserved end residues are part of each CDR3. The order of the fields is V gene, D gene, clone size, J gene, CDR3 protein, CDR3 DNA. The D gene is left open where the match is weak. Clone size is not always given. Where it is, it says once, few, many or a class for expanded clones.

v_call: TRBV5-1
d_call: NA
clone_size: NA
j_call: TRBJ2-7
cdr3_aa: CASSLVQGGSSYEQYF
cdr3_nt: TGCGCCAGCAGCTTGGTTCAAGGGGGGTCATCCTACGAGCAGTACTTC

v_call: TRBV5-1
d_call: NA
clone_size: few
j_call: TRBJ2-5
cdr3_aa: CASRMGSYQETQYF
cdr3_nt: TGCGCCAGCAGAATGGGGTCGTACCAAGAGACCCAGTACTTC

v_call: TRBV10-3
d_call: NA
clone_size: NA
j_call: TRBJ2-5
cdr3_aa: CAISDRVETQYF
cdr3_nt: TGTGCCATCAGTGACAGGGTAGAGACCCAGTACTTC

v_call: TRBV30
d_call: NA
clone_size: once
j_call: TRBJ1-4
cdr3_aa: CAWSVGGKTNEKLFF
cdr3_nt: TGTGCCTGGAGTGTAGGGGGAAAGACTAATGAAAAACTGTTTTTT

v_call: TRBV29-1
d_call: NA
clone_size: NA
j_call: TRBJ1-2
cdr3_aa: CSVEDSTWGLGYTF
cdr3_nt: TGCAGCGTTGAAGATTCTACTTGGGGATTGGGCTACACCTTC

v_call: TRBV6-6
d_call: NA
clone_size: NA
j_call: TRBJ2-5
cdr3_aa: CASLAAWETQYF
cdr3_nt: TGTGCCAGCCTCGCGGCTTGGGAGACCCAGTACTTC

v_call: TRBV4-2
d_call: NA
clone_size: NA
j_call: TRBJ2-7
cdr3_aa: CASSQDATGTQSSYEQYF
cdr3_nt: TGTGCCAGCAGCCAAGATGCGACCGGGACACAGAGCTCCTACGAGCAGTACTTC

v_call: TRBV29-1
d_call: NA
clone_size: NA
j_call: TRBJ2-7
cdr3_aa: CSAGVKGNSYEQYF
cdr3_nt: TGCAGCGCTGGCGTCAAGGGGAACTCCTACGAGCAGTACTTC

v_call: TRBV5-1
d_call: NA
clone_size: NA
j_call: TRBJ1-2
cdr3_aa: CASSPGQHYGYTF
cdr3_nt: TGCGCCAGCAGCCCCGGACAGCACTATGGCTACACCTTC

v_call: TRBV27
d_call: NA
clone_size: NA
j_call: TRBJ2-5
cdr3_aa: CASFKRGTQYF
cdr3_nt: TGTGCCAGCTTCAAACGTGGGACCCAGTACTTC

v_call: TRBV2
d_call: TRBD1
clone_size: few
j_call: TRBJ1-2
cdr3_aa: CASSENRGPYGYTF
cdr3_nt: TGTGCCAGCAGTGAGAACAGGGGGCCTTATGGCTACACCTTC

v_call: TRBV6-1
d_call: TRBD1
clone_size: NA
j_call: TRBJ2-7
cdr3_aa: CASRGRGQGQYEQYF
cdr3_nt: TGTGCCAGCAGGGGAAGGGGACAGGGGCAGTACGAGCAGTACTTC

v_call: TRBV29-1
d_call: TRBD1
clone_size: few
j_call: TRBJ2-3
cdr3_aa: CSVGQGIITDTQYF
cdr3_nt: TGCAGCGTTGGACAGGGGATTATCACAGATACGCAGTATTTT

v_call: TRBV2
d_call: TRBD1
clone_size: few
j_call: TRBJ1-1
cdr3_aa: CASRRGQTEAFF
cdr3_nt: TGTGCCAGCAGGAGGGGGCAGACCGAAGCTTTCTTT

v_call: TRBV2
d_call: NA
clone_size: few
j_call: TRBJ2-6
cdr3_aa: CASSEVGANVLTF
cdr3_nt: TGTGCCAGCAGTGAAGTCGGGGCCAACGTCCTGACTTTC

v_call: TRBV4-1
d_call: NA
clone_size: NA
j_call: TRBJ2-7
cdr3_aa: CASSRAGTSSYEQYF
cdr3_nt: TGCGCCAGCAGCCGGGCAGGGACATCCTCCTACGAGCAGTACTTC

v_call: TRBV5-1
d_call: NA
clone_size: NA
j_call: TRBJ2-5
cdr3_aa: CASSLAGGGLQETQYF
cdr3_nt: TGCGCCAGCAGCTTGGCCGGAGGGGGCCTACAAGAGACCCAGTACTTC

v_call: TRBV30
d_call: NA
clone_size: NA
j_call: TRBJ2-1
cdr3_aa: CAWMGLVPYNEQFF
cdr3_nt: TGTGCCTGGATGGGGCTAGTCCCCTACAATGAGCAGTTCTTC

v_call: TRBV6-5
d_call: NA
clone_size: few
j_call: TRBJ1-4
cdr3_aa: CASRLQGSNEKLFF
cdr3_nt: TGTGCCAGCAGGCTTCAGGGGTCTAATGAAAAACTGTTTTTT

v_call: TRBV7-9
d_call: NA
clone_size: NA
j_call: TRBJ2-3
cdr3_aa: CASSLVGTDTQYF
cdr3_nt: TGTGCCAGCAGCTTAGTGGGCACAGATACGCAGTATTTT

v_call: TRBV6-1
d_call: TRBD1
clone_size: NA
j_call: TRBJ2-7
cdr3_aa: CASITGGAGYEQYF
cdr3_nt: TGTGCCAGCATCACAGGGGGCGCAGGTTACGAGCAGTACTTC

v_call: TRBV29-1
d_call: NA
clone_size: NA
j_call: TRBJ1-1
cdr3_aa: CSISRGTTEAFF
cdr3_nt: TGCAGCATCTCTCGGGGGACGACTGAAGCTTTCTTT

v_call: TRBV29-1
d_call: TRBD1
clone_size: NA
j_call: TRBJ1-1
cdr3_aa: CSVGRTGRTEAFF
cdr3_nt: TGCAGCGTTGGACGGACAGGGCGGACTGAAGCTTTCTTT

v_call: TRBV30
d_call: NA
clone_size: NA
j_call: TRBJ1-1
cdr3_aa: CAWSAKTEAFF
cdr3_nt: TGTGCCTGGAGTGCTAAGACTGAAGCTTTCTTT

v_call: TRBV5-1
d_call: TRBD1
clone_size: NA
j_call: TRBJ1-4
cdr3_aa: CASSVDRRGEKLFF
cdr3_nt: TGCGCCAGCAGCGTGGACAGGCGAGGTGAAAAACTGTTTTTT

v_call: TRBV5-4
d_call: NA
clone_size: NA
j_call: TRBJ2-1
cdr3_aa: CASSFRGSYNEQFF
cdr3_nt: TGTGCCAGCAGCTTCAGAGGGAGCTACAATGAGCAGTTCTTC

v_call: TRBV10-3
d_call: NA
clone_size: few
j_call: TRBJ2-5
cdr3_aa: CAITRGPEETQYF
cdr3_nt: TGTGCCATCACCAGGGGCCCTGAAGAGACCCAGTACTTC

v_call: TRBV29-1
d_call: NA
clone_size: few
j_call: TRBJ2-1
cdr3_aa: CSVDRVYNEQFF
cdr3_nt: TGCAGCGTTGACAGGGTCTACAATGAGCAGTTCTTC

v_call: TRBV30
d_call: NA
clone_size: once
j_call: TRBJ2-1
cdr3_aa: CAWDSYNEQFF
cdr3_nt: TGTGCCTGGGACTCCTACAATGAGCAGTTCTTC

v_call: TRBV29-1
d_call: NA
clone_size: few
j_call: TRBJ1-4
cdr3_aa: CSAGDQGRKLFF
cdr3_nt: TGCAGCGCCGGGGACCAAGGTCGGAAACTGTTTTTT

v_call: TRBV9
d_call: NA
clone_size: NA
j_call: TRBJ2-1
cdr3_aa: CASSLDPSSYNEQFF
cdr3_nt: TGTGCCAGCAGCCTCGACCCCTCCTCCTACAATGAGCAGTTCTTC

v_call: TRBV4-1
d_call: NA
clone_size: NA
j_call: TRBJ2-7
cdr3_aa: CASSLVGGPYEQYF
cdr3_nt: TGCGCCAGCAGCCTCGTAGGGGGTCCCTACGAGCAGTACTTC

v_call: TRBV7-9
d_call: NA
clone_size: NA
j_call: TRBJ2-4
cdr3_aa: CASSLVSGKKDIQYF
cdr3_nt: TGTGCCAGCAGCTTAGTATCGGGGAAGAAGGACATTCAGTACTTC

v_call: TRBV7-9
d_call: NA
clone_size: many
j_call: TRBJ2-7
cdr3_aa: CASSPKGPYEQYF
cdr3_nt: TGTGCCAGCAGCCCTAAAGGACCCTACGAGCAGTACTTC

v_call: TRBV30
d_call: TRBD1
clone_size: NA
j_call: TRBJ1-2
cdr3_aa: CAWGGTGSIAF
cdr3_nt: TGTGCCTGGGGAGGGACAGGGTCCATCGCCTTC

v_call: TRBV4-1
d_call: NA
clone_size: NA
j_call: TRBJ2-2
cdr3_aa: CASSHPTVALGELFF
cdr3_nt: TGCGCCAGCAGCCACCCGACTGTAGCTCTCGGGGAGCTGTTTTTT

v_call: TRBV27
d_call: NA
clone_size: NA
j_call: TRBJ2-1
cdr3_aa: CASRDSSSYNEQFF
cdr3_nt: TGTGCCAGCCGAGACAGCAGCTCCTACAATGAGCAGTTCTTC

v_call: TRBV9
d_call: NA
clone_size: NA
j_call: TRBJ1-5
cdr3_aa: CASSLGGPQHF
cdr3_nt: TGTGCCAGCAGCTTAGGGGGGCCCCAGCATTTT

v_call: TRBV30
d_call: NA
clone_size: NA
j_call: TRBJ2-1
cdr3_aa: CAWKQGDQYNEQFF
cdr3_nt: TGTGCCTGGAAACAGGGTGATCAATACAATGAGCAGTTCTTC

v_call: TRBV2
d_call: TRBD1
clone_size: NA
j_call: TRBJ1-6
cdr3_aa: CASSVQGAGSPLHF
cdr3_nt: TGTGCCAGCAGTGTACAGGGGGCCGGTTCACCCCTCCACTTT

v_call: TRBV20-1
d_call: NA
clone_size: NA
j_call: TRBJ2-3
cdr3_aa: CSATGDTQYF
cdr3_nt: TGCAGTGCTACAGGGGATACGCAGTATTTT

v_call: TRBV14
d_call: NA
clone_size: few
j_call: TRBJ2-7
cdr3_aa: CASSTMTGPTYEQYF
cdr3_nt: TGTGCCAGCAGCACCATGACCGGGCCCACCTACGAGCAGTACTTC

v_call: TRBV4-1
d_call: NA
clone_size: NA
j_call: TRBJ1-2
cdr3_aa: CASSQDGNYGYTF
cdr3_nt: TGCGCCAGCAGCCAAGACGGGAACTATGGCTACACCTTC

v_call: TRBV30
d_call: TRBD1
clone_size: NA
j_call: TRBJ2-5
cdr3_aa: CAWSFGQGVGETQYF
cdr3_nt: TGTGCCTGGAGTTTCGGACAGGGTGTTGGAGAGACCCAGTACTTC

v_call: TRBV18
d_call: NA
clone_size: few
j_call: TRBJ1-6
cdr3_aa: CASSPPTSRGGNSPLHF
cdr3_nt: TGTGCCAGCTCACCACCGACTAGCAGGGGAGGTAATTCACCCCTCCACTTT

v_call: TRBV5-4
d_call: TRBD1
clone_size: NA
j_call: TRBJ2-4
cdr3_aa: CASSLGGQGGYIQYF
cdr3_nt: TGTGCCAGCAGCTTGGGAGGACAGGGAGGATACATTCAGTACTTC

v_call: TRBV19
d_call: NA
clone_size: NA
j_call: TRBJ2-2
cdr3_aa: CASSLETNTGELFF
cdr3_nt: TGTGCCAGTAGTCTCGAGACGAACACCGGGGAGCTGTTTTTT

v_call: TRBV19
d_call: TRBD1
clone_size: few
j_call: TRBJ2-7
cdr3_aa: CASSKRGLGYEQYF
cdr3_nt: TGTGCCAGTAGTAAAAGGGGGCTCGGCTACGAGCAGTACTTC

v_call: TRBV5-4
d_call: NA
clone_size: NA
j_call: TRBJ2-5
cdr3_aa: CASSLARETQYF
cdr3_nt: TGTGCCAGCAGCTTGGCACGAGAGACCCAGTACTTC

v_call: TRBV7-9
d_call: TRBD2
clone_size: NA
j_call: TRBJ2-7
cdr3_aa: CASRDTGLAGDEQYF
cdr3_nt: TGTGCCAGCAGGGATACGGGACTAGCGGGAGACGAGCAGTACTTC

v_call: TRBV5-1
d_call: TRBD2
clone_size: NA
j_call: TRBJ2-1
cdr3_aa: CASSVSSGGYNEQFF
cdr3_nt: TGCGCCAGCAGCGTATCTAGCGGGGGCTACAATGAGCAGTTCTTC

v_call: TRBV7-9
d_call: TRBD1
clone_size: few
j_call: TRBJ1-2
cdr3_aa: CASSLTGTGSNYGYTF
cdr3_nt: TGTGCCAGCAGCCTGACCGGGACAGGGTCTAACTATGGCTACACCTTC

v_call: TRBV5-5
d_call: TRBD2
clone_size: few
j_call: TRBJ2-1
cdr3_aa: CASSLEPSGGQQFF
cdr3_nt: TGTGCCAGCAGCTTGGAGCCTAGCGGGGGCCAGCAGTTCTTC

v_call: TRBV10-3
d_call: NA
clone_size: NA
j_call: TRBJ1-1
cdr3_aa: CAIRAVGRNTEAFF
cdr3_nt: TGTGCCATCAGAGCGGTAGGACGAAACACTGAAGCTTTCTTT

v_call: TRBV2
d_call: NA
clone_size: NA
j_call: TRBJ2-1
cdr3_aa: CASTQQGVSSYNEQFF
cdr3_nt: TGTGCCAGCACCCAGCAAGGTGTGAGCTCCTACAATGAGCAGTTCTTC

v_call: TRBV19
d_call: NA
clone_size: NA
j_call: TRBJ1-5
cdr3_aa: CASSMLGAASNQPQHF
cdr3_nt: TGTGCCAGTAGTATGCTGGGGGCGGCAAGCAATCAGCCCCAGCATTTT

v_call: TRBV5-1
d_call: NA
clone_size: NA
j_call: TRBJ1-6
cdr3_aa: CASSSTDRGPLHF
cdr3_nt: TGCGCCAGCAGCTCGACTGACAGAGGACCCCTCCACTTT

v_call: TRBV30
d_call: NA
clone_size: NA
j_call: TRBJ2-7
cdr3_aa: CAWSLLSEQYF
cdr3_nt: TGTGCCTGGAGTCTTCTTTCCGAGCAGTACTTC

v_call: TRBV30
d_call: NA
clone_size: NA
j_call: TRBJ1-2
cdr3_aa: CAWSVGGHGYTF
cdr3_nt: TGTGCCTGGAGTGTGGGGGGCCATGGCTACACCTTC